These 5 T cell receptor beta chains came from one sample sequenced in a study of blood T cell repertoires in COVID-19. Some clones are missing from TCRdb's copy, which holds only in-frame ones; the method was immunoSEQ multiplex PCR. The sample yields tens of thousands of clones, over 75% seen once. Sequencing was carried out using peripheral blood. These receptors all stem from a woman aged 55 to 70 with COVID-19, enrolled during active disease.

This CDR3 reads CASRFGEKLFF. In DNA form, the CDR3 reads TGTGCCAGTCGCTTCGGTGAAAAACTGTTTTTT. This rearrangement joins TRBV19 to TRBJ1-4; no firm D call. This CDR3 contains 11 residues. Germline-derived CDR1 and CDR2 are LNHDA and SQIVND (reference sequence). Trimming removed 8 bases at V and 7 bases at J, with 8 bases between.

The chain's CDR3 is CASSVAGDGYNEQFF. CDR3 nucleotides: TGCGCCAGCAGTGTAGCGGGAGATGGCTACAATGAGCAGTTCTTC. This rearrangement joins TRBV10-2 to TRBJ2-1, with 9 bases that match TRBD2. J gave up 3 bases and V 4 bases, and 4 bases lay outside the gene matches. The V gene's germline CDR1 is WSHSY and CDR2 SAAADI. CDR3 size: 15 residues.

V gene TRBV11-1 combines with J gene TRBJ2-1; TRBD2 matches at 11 bases. CDR3 length: 15 amino acids. J lost 8 bases, V lost 1 base, and 4 bases had no gene match. Per the germline V gene, CDR1 is SGHAT and CDR2 is FQDESV (reference sequence). The CDR3 sequence is CASSLELAGVDEQFF. CDR3 DNA sequence: TGTGCCAGCAGCTTAGAACTAGCGGGAGTCGATGAGCAGTTCTTC.

The chain has TRBV7-2 and TRBJ2-7, with D perhaps TRBD2 (6 bases). Deletions cut 3 bases from V and 5 bases from J, with 11 bases between. Germline CDR1 SGHTA, CDR2 FQGNSA. This CDR3 is built from 13 residues. CDR3 sequence (DNA): TGTGCCAGCAGCTTGCCCGGACTAAACGAGCAGTACTTC. It codes for CASSLPGLNEQYF.

The chain employs TRBV6-2 or TRBV6-3 and TRBJ2-1; no definite D call. V shed 6 bases and J shed 1 base, with 7 bases lying between them. Germline-derived CDR1 and CDR2 are MNHEY and SVGEGT. The CDR3 loop spans 13 amino acids. The CDR3 DNA is TGTGCCAGCAGCGGAGTTTCCTACAATGAGCAGTTCTTC. It codes for CASSGVSYNEQFF.